The clone carrying this TCR beta chain was counted only a few times. The data were taken from a study of T cells in Graves' hyperthyroidism and ophthalmopathy. What was amplified from RNA transcripts were TCR beta CDR3 regions. The HTBI primer set served for first-round RT-PCR of the TCR CDR3. TCRdb called the multiplex PCR reads again in MiXCR, with one record for every CDR3 protein. The sample lists about 620,000 distinct CDR3 sequences, around 16% seen once, with less than 4.5% in the top ten. This CDR3 spans 15 amino acids. V lost 2 bases and J lost 5, with 13 bases in between. Germline-derived CDR1 and CDR2 are SEHNR and FQNEAQ (reference sequence). Thyroid ultrasound, orbital computed tomography, clinical symptoms, and serum thyroxine and TRAb underpinned diagnoses. Using approximately 10 ml of fresh peripheral blood, PBMCs were prepared.

The V and J genes are TRBV7-9 and TRBJ2-4, with D possibly TRBD2 on 5 matching bases. The specimen was blood. This receptor was obtained from a woman aged 25 to 45 with Graves' hyperthyroidism. The CDR3 DNA follows: TGTGCCAGCAGCTTATCCGGGATAGAGGAAAACATTCAGTACTTC. It codes for CASSLSGIEENIQYF.